The T cell receptor beta chain under discussion was sequenced for a study of tumor-infiltrating lymphocytes in primary liver carcinoma. Across the study: The patients included men and women who were aged 30 to 69 years.

The researchers produced TCR beta cDNA from approximately 540 ng total RNA with a constant-region primer. Each TCR beta library was derived from three nested multiplex PCR rounds that employed slightly modified ARM-PCR. The two initial PCR rounds, roughly 9 cycles each, used TRBV1-TRBV30 forward and C-beta reverse primers. A single record per CDR3 protein comes from TCRdb applying MiXCR to the multiplex PCR reads. The profile shows 150,000 to 200,000 distinct CDR3 sequences, less than 65% of them singletons. RNA was extracted from whole blood without cell sorting, alongside germline DNA. V was pared by 4 bases and J by 2 bases, with 11 bases between. The CDR3 contains 14 residues. The germline V gene has CDR1 ENHRY and CDR2 SYGVKD.

The chain carries TRBV10-3 and TRBJ1-1; D unresolved. The TCR sequence derives from a man aged 35 to 55 with primary liver carcinoma and hepatitis B virus infection. The sample comprised peripheral blood. CDR3 nucleotides: TGTGCCATCAGTGTCGGGGATGGTAACACTGAAGCTTTCTTT. This sequence encodes CAISVGDGNTEAFF.